This is a list of T cell receptor beta chains from one sample in a study of blood T cell repertoires in COVID-19. Clones were sequenced by immunoSEQ multiplex PCR, and TCRdb holds only the in-frame ones, with some missing. Among about 370,000 clones listed, roughly nine tenths were seen once. Sequences were obtained from PBMCs or T cells enriched from blood (not recorded which). These receptors came from a man aged 18 to 29 who had recovered from COVID-19. Both conserved end residues are part of each CDR3. Fields, in order: clone size, V gene, D gene, J gene, CDR3 length, CDR3 DNA, CDR3 protein. The D gene is left open where the match is weak. Size tells how often a clone was seen (once, few, many) or the class of an expanded clone, and some rows leave it out.

clone_size: NA; v_call: TRBV27; d_call: NA; j_call: TRBJ1-1; cdr3_length: 15; cdr3_nt: TGTGCCAGCAGCCCCATGGGGGGGCAATGGTGGAAAGCTTTCTTT; cdr3_aa: CASSPMGGQWWKAFF
clone_size: NA; v_call: TRBV15; d_call: NA; j_call: TRBJ2-1; cdr3_length: 15; cdr3_nt: TGTGCCACCAGCAGAGGAATGAGCTCCTACAATGAGCAGTTCTTC; cdr3_aa: CATSRGMSSYNEQFF
clone_size: NA; v_call: TRBV19; d_call: TRBD1; j_call: TRBJ1-1; cdr3_length: 15; cdr3_nt: TGTGCCAGTAGAAGATGGGACAGGGCAAACACTGAAGCTTTCTTT; cdr3_aa: CASRRWDRANTEAFF
clone_size: once; v_call: TRBV24-1; d_call: NA; j_call: TRBJ2-3; cdr3_length: 13; cdr3_nt: TGTGCCACCAAGCAGGGAGGTACAGATACGCAGTATTTT; cdr3_aa: CATKQGGTDTQYF
clone_size: NA; v_call: TRBV7-8; d_call: NA; j_call: TRBJ2-2; cdr3_length: 11; cdr3_nt: TGTGCCAGCAGCTTTAACGGGGAGCTGTTTTTT; cdr3_aa: CASSFNGELFF
clone_size: NA; v_call: TRBV28; d_call: TRBD1; j_call: TRBJ1-4; cdr3_length: 16; cdr3_nt: TGTGCCAGCAGTCTAGGACAGGGGCCAGTCGCGGAAAAACTGTTTTTT; cdr3_aa: CASSLGQGPVAEKLFF
clone_size: NA; v_call: TRBV28; d_call: TRBD2; j_call: TRBJ2-2; cdr3_length: 14; cdr3_nt: TGTGCCAGCACCCCGGGACTAGCGCCCGGGGAGCTGTTTTTT; cdr3_aa: CASTPGLAPGELFF
clone_size: NA; v_call: TRBV19; d_call: TRBD1; j_call: TRBJ1-1; cdr3_length: 15; cdr3_nt: TGTGCCAGTATTAGTAGTGGCAGGGGGAGCGGTGAAGCTTTCTTT; cdr3_aa: CASISSGRGSGEAFF
clone_size: few; v_call: TRBV5-1; d_call: TRBD1; j_call: TRBJ1-1; cdr3_length: 14; cdr3_nt: TGCGCCAGCAGCCGACAGGGAGAGGGCACTGAAGCTTTCTTT; cdr3_aa: CASSRQGEGTEAFF
clone_size: NA; v_call: TRBV2; d_call: NA; j_call: TRBJ1-2; cdr3_length: 13; cdr3_nt: TGTGCCAGCAGTGAGGGAGGGGGCTATGGCTACACCTTC; cdr3_aa: CASSEGGGYGYTF
clone_size: NA; v_call: TRBV6-5; d_call: NA; j_call: TRBJ1-1; cdr3_length: 13; cdr3_nt: TGTGCCAGCAGTTACGGGCCAGGGACTGAAGCTTTCTTT; cdr3_aa: CASSYGPGTEAFF
clone_size: NA; v_call: TRBV12-3/TRBV12-4; d_call: NA; j_call: TRBJ1-2; cdr3_length: 13; cdr3_nt: TGTGCCAGCAGTTTGGGGGAGGGGTATGGCTACACCTTC; cdr3_aa: CASSLGEGYGYTF
clone_size: once; v_call: TRBV15; d_call: TRBD2; j_call: TRBJ2-1; cdr3_length: 19; cdr3_nt: TGTGCCACCAGCAGAGATGCCCCAGTAGCGGGGGTGCAAATAAACTCACAGTTCTTC; cdr3_aa: CATSRDAPVAGVQINSQFF
clone_size: NA; v_call: TRBV10-3; d_call: NA; j_call: TRBJ1-1; cdr3_length: 11; cdr3_nt: TGTGCCACCACAGCTAACACTGAAGCTTTCTTT; cdr3_aa: CATTANTEAFF
clone_size: NA; v_call: TRBV3-1/TRBV3-2; d_call: NA; j_call: TRBJ1-3; cdr3_length: 16; cdr3_nt: TGTGCCAGCAGCCAATCCTTCAGGGCCTCTGGAAACACCATATATTTT; cdr3_aa: CASSQSFRASGNTIYF
clone_size: NA; v_call: TRBV5-4; d_call: NA; j_call: TRBJ2-7; cdr3_length: 14; cdr3_nt: TGTGCCAGCAGCTTGCGCGGCCCATCCTACGAGCAGTACTTC; cdr3_aa: CASSLRGPSYEQYF
clone_size: NA; v_call: TRBV6-5; d_call: NA; j_call: TRBJ2-1; cdr3_length: 13; cdr3_nt: TGTGCCAGCAGTTCGTCGGGATTTGGTGAGCAGTTCTTC; cdr3_aa: CASSSSGFGEQFF
clone_size: few; v_call: TRBV5-5; d_call: NA; j_call: TRBJ1-5; cdr3_length: 14; cdr3_nt: TGTGCCAGCAGCTTGGCACAGAGCAATCAGCCCCAGCATTTT; cdr3_aa: CASSLAQSNQPQHF
clone_size: NA; v_call: TRBV7-9; d_call: NA; j_call: TRBJ1-5; cdr3_length: 15; cdr3_nt: TGTGCCAGCAGCTTCCGCCAGATTAGCAATCAGCCCCAGCATTTT; cdr3_aa: CASSFRQISNQPQHF
clone_size: NA; v_call: TRBV7-9; d_call: TRBD1; j_call: TRBJ1-1; cdr3_length: 15; cdr3_nt: TGTGCCAGCAGCTCTTGGACAGGGGTGAACACTGAAGCTTTCTTT; cdr3_aa: CASSSWTGVNTEAFF
clone_size: few; v_call: TRBV18; d_call: NA; j_call: TRBJ1-1; cdr3_length: 16; cdr3_nt: TGTGCCAGCTCACTTCGTCCGTACAGAGTGAACACTGAAGCTTTCTTT; cdr3_aa: CASSLRPYRVNTEAFF
clone_size: NA; v_call: TRBV7-2; d_call: NA; j_call: TRBJ2-6; cdr3_length: 15; cdr3_nt: TGTGCCAGCAGGGGTGAGGTCCCTGGGGCCAACGTCCTGACTTTC; cdr3_aa: CASRGEVPGANVLTF
clone_size: NA; v_call: TRBV2; d_call: NA; j_call: TRBJ2-3; cdr3_length: 13; cdr3_nt: TGTGCCAGCAGTGATCTTTTGACAGATACGCAGTATTTT; cdr3_aa: CASSDLLTDTQYF
clone_size: NA; v_call: TRBV28; d_call: TRBD2; j_call: TRBJ2-1; cdr3_length: 15; cdr3_nt: TGTGCCAGCAGCCCCCCAGCGGGAGGCTACAATGAGCAGTTCTTC; cdr3_aa: CASSPPAGGYNEQFF
clone_size: NA; v_call: TRBV27; d_call: TRBD1; j_call: TRBJ1-2; cdr3_length: 16; cdr3_nt: TGTGCCAGCAGTTTCTCCCCGGGACAGGGGGCATATGGCTACACCTTC; cdr3_aa: CASSFSPGQGAYGYTF
clone_size: NA; v_call: TRBV27; d_call: NA; j_call: TRBJ1-5; cdr3_length: 13; cdr3_nt: TGTGCCAGCAGTTTAGGGGCGGCCCAGCCCCAGCATTTT; cdr3_aa: CASSLGAAQPQHF
clone_size: NA; v_call: TRBV5-1; d_call: TRBD1; j_call: TRBJ2-1; cdr3_length: 15; cdr3_nt: TGCGCCAGCAGCTTGGCTTCAGGGGGCTGGGAGGAGCAGTTCTTC; cdr3_aa: CASSLASGGWEEQFF
clone_size: NA; v_call: TRBV9; d_call: NA; j_call: TRBJ2-1; cdr3_length: 17; cdr3_nt: TGTGCCAGCAGCGTAGGCAGGGGTGGAGGTTCCTACAATGAGCAGTTCTTC; cdr3_aa: CASSVGRGGGSYNEQFF
clone_size: NA; v_call: TRBV11-2; d_call: TRBD1; j_call: TRBJ1-1; cdr3_length: 15; cdr3_nt: TGTGCCAGCAGCCTACAGGGGGCCTTGAACACTGAAGCTTTCTTT; cdr3_aa: CASSLQGALNTEAFF
clone_size: NA; v_call: TRBV7-9; d_call: NA; j_call: TRBJ2-3; cdr3_length: 17; cdr3_nt: TGTGCCAGCAACCAATTCCAACAGGGTTGGAACACAGATACGCAGTATTTT; cdr3_aa: CASNQFQQGWNTDTQYF
clone_size: NA; v_call: TRBV24-1; d_call: NA; j_call: TRBJ2-2; cdr3_length: 15; cdr3_nt: TGTGCCACCAGTGATCCAGGGTGGAACACCGGGGAGCTGTTTTTT; cdr3_aa: CATSDPGWNTGELFF
clone_size: NA; v_call: TRBV5-1; d_call: NA; j_call: TRBJ2-3; cdr3_length: 12; cdr3_nt: TGCGCCAGCAGCCCCGGGACAGATACGCAGTATTTT; cdr3_aa: CASSPGTDTQYF
clone_size: NA; v_call: TRBV6-2/TRBV6-3; d_call: NA; j_call: TRBJ1-5; cdr3_length: 17; cdr3_nt: TGTGCCAGCAGTTGGCCCCGAGGAGGGAAGGGTCAAGAGCCCCAGCATTTT; cdr3_aa: CASSWPRGGKGQEPQHF
clone_size: few; v_call: TRBV19; d_call: TRBD1; j_call: TRBJ2-1; cdr3_length: 14; cdr3_nt: TGTGCCAGTAGATCCGGGACAGGGTTGAATGAGCAGTTCTTC; cdr3_aa: CASRSGTGLNEQFF
clone_size: NA; v_call: TRBV10-2; d_call: NA; j_call: TRBJ2-7; cdr3_length: 14; cdr3_nt: TGCGCCAGCAGTGAGGCAGAACGCTCCTACGAGCAGTACTTC; cdr3_aa: CASSEAERSYEQYF
clone_size: NA; v_call: TRBV10-2; d_call: TRBD1; j_call: TRBJ2-7; cdr3_length: 16; cdr3_nt: TGCGCCAGCAGACTTGGAGGGACAGGTATCGGGGGTGAGCAGTACTTC; cdr3_aa: CASRLGGTGIGGEQYF
clone_size: NA; v_call: TRBV27; d_call: TRBD1; j_call: TRBJ1-5; cdr3_length: 15; cdr3_nt: TGTGCCAGCAGATCCGGGACAGCTTACAATCAGCCCCAGCATTTT; cdr3_aa: CASRSGTAYNQPQHF
clone_size: NA; v_call: TRBV4-1; d_call: NA; j_call: TRBJ1-4; cdr3_length: 15; cdr3_nt: TGCGCCAGCAGCCCCACAGCTGCAACTAATGAAAAACTGTTTTTT; cdr3_aa: CASSPTAATNEKLFF
clone_size: NA; v_call: TRBV7-9; d_call: NA; j_call: TRBJ1-2; cdr3_length: 11; cdr3_nt: TGTGCCAGCAGCTTCGACAATGGCTACACCTTC; cdr3_aa: CASSFDNGYTF
clone_size: few; v_call: TRBV5-6; d_call: NA; j_call: TRBJ2-7; cdr3_length: 14; cdr3_nt: TGTGCCAGCAGCTCCACGGGACACCCCTACGAGCAGTACTTC; cdr3_aa: CASSSTGHPYEQYF
clone_size: NA; v_call: TRBV28; d_call: NA; j_call: TRBJ1-4; cdr3_length: 12; cdr3_nt: TGTGCCAGCAGGCAACAGTCTGAAAAACTGTTTTTT; cdr3_aa: CASRQQSEKLFF
clone_size: NA; v_call: TRBV9; d_call: TRBD2; j_call: TRBJ2-1; cdr3_length: 15; cdr3_nt: TGTGCCAGCAGCGTAGGCCTAGCGGGAGGCAATGAGCAGTTCTTC; cdr3_aa: CASSVGLAGGNEQFF
clone_size: NA; v_call: TRBV19; d_call: NA; j_call: TRBJ1-1; cdr3_length: 14; cdr3_nt: TGTGCCAGTAGTCCCCCCGGGTATAACACTGAAGCTTTCTTT; cdr3_aa: CASSPPGYNTEAFF
clone_size: NA; v_call: TRBV11-2; d_call: NA; j_call: TRBJ2-7; cdr3_length: 17; cdr3_nt: TGTGCCAGCAGCTCCGAAATGGGCCCTGTCCCTTTCTACGAGCAGTACTTC; cdr3_aa: CASSSEMGPVPFYEQYF
clone_size: NA; v_call: TRBV5-1; d_call: TRBD2; j_call: TRBJ2-2; cdr3_length: 19; cdr3_nt: TGCGCCAGCAGCCAGGGGGTCCTACTGACTAGCGGGAACACCGGGGAGCTGTTTTTT; cdr3_aa: CASSQGVLLTSGNTGELFF
clone_size: NA; v_call: TRBV27; d_call: TRBD1; j_call: TRBJ1-4; cdr3_length: 16; cdr3_nt: TGTGCCAGCAGTTTAAGGGTTGGGACAGGGTGGGAAAAACTGTTTTTT; cdr3_aa: CASSLRVGTGWEKLFF
clone_size: NA; v_call: TRBV29-1; d_call: TRBD2; j_call: TRBJ2-3; cdr3_length: 16; cdr3_nt: TGCAGCGTTGACGGATCGGGGGGTTACGGCACAGATACGCAGTATTTT; cdr3_aa: CSVDGSGGYGTDTQYF
clone_size: NA; v_call: TRBV28; d_call: TRBD2; j_call: TRBJ2-1; cdr3_length: 15; cdr3_nt: TGTGCCAGCAGTTCAGAGCGGGAGGGTTTGAGTTCCGAGTTCTTC; cdr3_aa: CASSSEREGLSSEFF
clone_size: NA; v_call: TRBV27; d_call: NA; j_call: TRBJ2-7; cdr3_length: 13; cdr3_nt: TGTGCCAGCAGTTTGCAGGGGCGGTACGAGCAGTACTTC; cdr3_aa: CASSLQGRYEQYF
clone_size: NA; v_call: TRBV7-8; d_call: TRBD1; j_call: TRBJ2-7; cdr3_length: 14; cdr3_nt: TGTGCCAGCAGCCAATACGGGACAGACTACGAGCAGTACTTC; cdr3_aa: CASSQYGTDYEQYF
clone_size: NA; v_call: TRBV5-4; d_call: NA; j_call: TRBJ1-1; cdr3_length: 17; cdr3_nt: TGTGCCAGCAGCTTGATTCCCCTAGGACAAGGGAAGACTGAAGCTTTCTTT; cdr3_aa: CASSLIPLGQGKTEAFF
clone_size: NA; v_call: TRBV7-2; d_call: NA; j_call: TRBJ2-7; cdr3_length: 14; cdr3_nt: TGTGCCAGCAGCTCCAAAAGAGGTCTAATGGAGCAGTACTTC; cdr3_aa: CASSSKRGLMEQYF
clone_size: NA; v_call: TRBV12-5; d_call: NA; j_call: TRBJ2-7; cdr3_length: 15; cdr3_nt: TGTGCTAGTGGGATCGGGACAAAGTTCTCCTACGAGCAGTACTTC; cdr3_aa: CASGIGTKFSYEQYF
clone_size: NA; v_call: TRBV3-1/TRBV3-2; d_call: NA; j_call: TRBJ1-1; cdr3_length: 12; cdr3_nt: TGTGCCAGCAGCAATGGGGTAAGGGGAGCTTTCTTT; cdr3_aa: CASSNGVRGAFF
clone_size: NA; v_call: TRBV4-2; d_call: TRBD2; j_call: TRBJ2-3; cdr3_length: 15; cdr3_nt: TGTGCCAGCAGCGATAGCGGGGGGGCCGGGGATACGCAGTATTTT; cdr3_aa: CASSDSGGAGDTQYF
clone_size: NA; v_call: TRBV5-1; d_call: NA; j_call: TRBJ1-2; cdr3_length: 13; cdr3_nt: TGCGCCAGCAGCCCGGAAGGGGTCTATGGCTACACCTTC; cdr3_aa: CASSPEGVYGYTF
clone_size: few; v_call: TRBV27; d_call: TRBD2; j_call: TRBJ2-1; cdr3_length: 17; cdr3_nt: TGTGCCAGCAGTTTATCGGGACTAGCGGGAGGGCCCAATGAGCAGTTCTTC; cdr3_aa: CASSLSGLAGGPNEQFF
clone_size: NA; v_call: TRBV25-1; d_call: TRBD1; j_call: TRBJ1-2; cdr3_length: 15; cdr3_nt: TGTGCCAGCAGTGAATACGGGACAGGCCACTATGGCTACACCTTC; cdr3_aa: CASSEYGTGHYGYTF
clone_size: NA; v_call: TRBV14; d_call: NA; j_call: TRBJ2-6; cdr3_length: 15; cdr3_nt: TGTGCCAGCAGCCAATGGGGGGTTGGGGCCAACGTCCTGACTTTC; cdr3_aa: CASSQWGVGANVLTF